One sample yielded the 19 T cell receptor beta chains listed below, sequenced in a study of T cell clonotyping in hematopoietic cell transplantation. Using immunoSEQ multiplex PCR, the repertoire was profiled, and TCRdb retains in-frame clones only, with some absent. The data contain roughly 44,000 clones, 85% of them singletons. This sample's time point: recipient sample about 28 days before transplant, after cytoreduction. Sample: peripheral blood mononuclear cells, taken before stem cell transplant. The receptors originated from a man between 60 and 75 years old with acute myeloid leukemia. Some clones in this sample may be carry-over from other donors' samples.

The CDR3 region is CASSMGASEETQYF. CDR3 coding DNA: TGTGCCAGCAGTATGGGGGCTAGCGAGGAGACCCAGTACTTC. V is TRBV2 and J is TRBJ2-5, with D perhaps given as TRBD1 or TRBD2 (6 bases each). Looked up from germline, CDR1 is SNHLY and CDR2 is FYNNEI. V was shortened by 5 bases and J by 5 bases, with 15 bases between the two germline ends. CDR3 length: 14 residues.

V usage is TRBV11-2 and J usage is TRBJ2-5; possible D gene TRBD1, 6 bases. CDR1 and CDR2 (germline): SGHAT, FQNNGV. The CDR3 spans 15 residues. The V gene lost 5 bases and the J gene lost 5 bases, with 18 bases spanning the gap. The CDR3 coding sequence is TGTGCCAGCAGCCACCGGTCCAGGGGCCGGGAGACCCAGTACTTC. Its translation: CASSHRSRGRETQYF.

The J gene is TRBJ2-2, the V gene TRBV11-3; tentatively, D is TRBD2 (6 bases). The CDR3 length is 16 residues. Germline assignment: CDR1 SGHNT and CDR2 YENEEA. The V gene lost 1 base and the J gene lost 3 bases, with 12 bases spanning the gap. The CDR3 coding sequence is TGTGCCAGCAGCTTAGGCCGGTGGGGGGACACCGGGGAGCTGTTTTTT. Translated, it gives CASSLGRWGDTGELFF.

Only a few counts were recorded for this clone. The chain joins TRBV7-2 to TRBJ1-2; 8 nucleotides agree with TRBD1. The V and J ends lost 5 bases and 4 bases, in that order; junction bases with no gene match: 3. The CDR3 loop spans 13 amino acids. Germline V gene data show CDR1 as SGHTA and CDR2 as FQGNSA. The CDR3: CASSVDRGYGYTF. The CDR3 coding sequence is TGTGCCAGCAGCGTCGACAGGGGCTATGGCTACACCTTC.

The J gene is TRBJ2-3, the V gene TRBV30; 15 bases are a match to TRBD2. The CDR3 covers 17 residues. J lost 3 bases, V lost 5 bases, and 9 bases had no gene match. CDR1 and CDR2 from the germline V gene are GTSNPN and SVGIG (reference sequence). The CDR3 nucleotides read TGTGCCTGGGGGGACGGACTAGCGGGAGGGTTGACAGATACGCAGTATTTT. Translating it yields CAWGDGLAGGLTDTQYF.

This clone appeared once. The V call is TRBV5-1, the J call TRBJ2-2; D is unclear. The CDR3 runs 17 residues. Trimming left V 3 bases short and J 5 bases short, with 20 bases between. In germline, CDR1 is SGHRS, CDR2 YFSETQ. The CDR3 coding sequence is TGCGCCAGCAGCTCGGCAACCGACACCCTGGGGACCGGGGAGCTGTTTTTT. This gives the protein CASSSATDTLGTGELFF.

This clone was seen a single time. The CDR3, as DNA: TGTGCCAGCAGCCTAGACTCCCCTGGAAACACCATATATTTT. Its translation is CASSLDSPGNTIYF. The chain employs TRBV9 and TRBJ1-3; the D is unclear. CDR3 length equals 14 residues. Germline V gene data show CDR1 as SGDLS and CDR2 as YYNGEE. Between the trimmed V and J ends, which lost 4 bases and 2 bases, there was a span of 10 bases.

The rearrangement uses TRBV5-4 and TRBJ1-5; D is possibly TRBD1 (5 bases). Trimming stripped 2 bases from V and 0 bases from J, with 15 bases between. This CDR3 contains 17 residues. Germline assignment: CDR1 SGHNT and CDR2 YYREEE (reference sequence). The CDR3 protein is CASSFSGGDYSNQPQHF. CDR3 in DNA: TGTGCCAGCAGCTTTTCCGGGGGGGATTATAGCAATCAGCCCCAGCATTTT. Full variable domain (missing parts from reference TRBV5-4 and TRBJ1-5): ETGVTQSPTHLIKTRGQQVTLRCSSQSGHNTVSWYQQALGQGPQFIFQYYREEENGRGNFPPRFSGLQFPNYSSELNVNALELDDSALYLCASSFSGGDYSNQPQHFGDGTRLSIL.

The chain combines TRBV10-3 with TRBJ1-5; perhaps TRBD1 as D (5 bases). Deletions cut 2 bases from V and 5 bases from J, with 10 bases between. Per germline, CDR1 ENHRY and CDR2 SYGVKD. The CDR3 length is 14 residues. The CDR3 here is CAISEVEGDQPQHF. CDR3 in DNA: TGTGCCATCAGTGAGGTGGAAGGGGATCAGCCCCAGCATTTT.

V and J are TRBV19 and TRBJ1-1; D unresolved. The germline CDR1 and CDR2 sequences are LNHDA and SQIVND (reference sequence). Trimming stripped 4 bases from V and 3 bases from J, with 9 bases between. The CDR3 runs to 13 residues. Written as DNA, the CDR3 is TGTGCCAGTAGTAGCAGCAGAGACACTGAAGCTTTCTTT. Protein product: CASSSSRDTEAFF.

This chain connects TRBV30 to TRBJ1-2; D unresolved. V was cut by 2 bases and J by 4 bases, with 11 bases left in between. This CDR3 contains 13 residues. Germline CDR1 and CDR2: GTSNPN and SVGIG (reference sequence). Here the CDR3 DNA reads TGTGCCTGGAGTCCCATTTCACTCTATGGCTACACCTTC. The encoded protein is CAWSPISLYGYTF.

The chain recombines TRBV6-1 with TRBJ1-5; 8 bases are a match to TRBD1. Germline assignment: CDR1 MNHNS and CDR2 SASEGT. Trimming cost V 3 bases and J 4 bases; bases outside gene matches: 2. The length of the CDR3 is 14 residues. CDR3 nucleotide sequence: TGTGCCAGCAGTGAGGACAGGGTTAATCAGCCCCAGCATTTT. Protein sequence: CASSEDRVNQPQHF.

The chain employs TRBV6-6 and TRBJ2-7; D is uncertain. The CDR3 spans 13 residues. The V gene's germline CDR1 is MNHNY and CDR2 SVGAGI (reference sequence). Trimming took off 8 bases at V and 4 bases at J, with 15 bases between the two ends. In DNA form, the CDR3 reads TGTGCCAGCGTAGTAGGGCCGACTTACGAGCAGTACTTC. This gives the protein CASVVGPTYEQYF.

V is TRBV30 and J is TRBJ2-7, with D possibly being TRBD1 (5 bases). V dropped 3 bases and J dropped 3 bases, with 9 bases sitting between them. Germline V lookup: CDR1 GTSNPN, CDR2 SVGIG (reference sequence). The CDR3 has 12 residues. CDR3 in amino acids: CAWRQTDYEQYF. The CDR3 DNA is TGTGCCTGGAGACAGACAGACTACGAGCAGTACTTC.

This chain connects TRBV29-1 to TRBJ2-4; weak D call: TRBD2 (5 bases). The CDR3 spans 12 residues. The V end lost 3 bases, the J end lost 7 bases, and 10 bases lay between the germline ends. In germline, CDR1 is SQVTM, CDR2 ANQGSEA. As DNA, the CDR3 is TGCAGCGTTGACCCCGGGGAGAACATTCAGTACTTC. Translation gives CSVDPGENIQYF.

V and J are TRBV29-1 and TRBJ1-6; TRBD1 aligns across 12 bases. The CDR3 is 13 amino acids. Germline V gives CDR1 SQVTM, CDR2 ANQGSEA. After removal of 6 bases from V and 7 bases from J, the junction contained 1 base not matched to a gene. The CDR3: CSVGTGGNSPLHF. The CDR3 bases are TGCAGCGTAGGGACAGGGGGCAATTCACCCCTCCACTTT.

The genes are TRBV5-4 and TRBJ1-5; D ambiguous. CDR3 length: 13 residues. The V and J ends lost 0 bases and 6 bases respectively, with 7 bases between them. The germline V gene encodes CDR1 SGHNT and CDR2 YYREEE (reference sequence). CDR3 sequence: CASSLAAGQPQHF. Here the CDR3 DNA reads TGTGCCAGCAGCTTGGCCGCAGGTCAGCCCCAGCATTTT.

V and J are TRBV28 and TRBJ1-2; D might be TRBD1 (6 bases). This CDR3 has 14 residues. CDR1 and CDR2 from the germline V gene are MDHEN and SYDVKM. With 2 bases removed from V and 7 bases from J, the gap between germline ends came to 14 bases. The CDR3 DNA reads as TGTGCCAGCAGTTTACCTACAGGGAGAGGTGGCTACACCTTC. Its protein product is CASSLPTGRGGYTF.

This clone was picked up one time. This chain connects TRBV4-2 to TRBJ2-1; D is possibly TRBD2 (5 bases). The V end was cut by 0 bases, the J end by 7 bases, with 13 bases between. Germline V lookup: CDR1 LGHNA, CDR2 YNFKEQ. The CDR3 length is 15 residues. CDR3 residues: CASSQDWLGGNEQFF. The CDR3 DNA sequence: TGTGCCAGCAGCCAAGATTGGCTAGGAGGTAATGAGCAGTTCTTC.